The 25 T cell receptor beta chains below were found in one sample sequenced in a study of blood T cell repertoires in COVID-19. Profiling relied on immunoSEQ multiplex PCR, and the TCRdb table lists in-frame clones only, not all of them. The table lists approximately 400,000 clones, 80% to 95% of them singletons. Sample: PBMCs or T cells enriched from blood (not recorded which). These receptors were collected from a woman aged 40-49 years who had been exposed to COVID-19.

The count of this clone is one. The rearrangement links TRBV10-3 to TRBJ2-3, with TRBD1 matching 7 bases. V was pared by 4 bases and J by 0 bases, with 19 bases of the junction left unmatched. The CDR3 is 20 amino acids. Germline loops: CDR1 ENHRY, CDR2 SYGVKD. The CDR3 bases are TGTGCCATCAGTGGAATCGGGACAGCTGTTCAATCCCAAAGCACAGATACGCAGTATTTT. Its protein is CAISGIGTAVQSQSTDTQYF.

This chain uses TRBV24-1 with TRBJ2-3; no clear D gene. Deletions cut 3 bases from V and 1 base from J, with 13 bases between. This CDR3 is 16 amino acids long. Germline V lookup: CDR1 KGHDR, CDR2 SFDVKD. The CDR3 is CATSDRRTAGTDTQYF. Here the CDR3 DNA reads TGTGCCACCAGTGATCGCCGAACGGCGGGCACAGATACGCAGTATTTT.

V gene TRBV7-8 combines with J gene TRBJ2-6; 10 bases map to TRBD2. CDR3 length: 18 residues. Per the germline V gene, CDR1 is SGHVS and CDR2 is FQNEAQ. V lost 4 bases, J lost 4 bases, and 10 bases stayed unmatched. CDR3 bases: TGTGCCAGCAGCTCACGGCCGGGACTAGCGCCCGGGGCCAACGTCCTGACTTTC. It codes for CASSSRPGLAPGANVLTF.

The V call is TRBV10-2, the J call TRBJ1-1; tentative D call: TRBD1 (6 bases). Trimming stripped 8 bases from V and 4 bases from J, with 14 bases between. This CDR3 has 13 amino acids. Looked up from germline, CDR1 is WSHSY and CDR2 is SAAADI. CDR3 DNA sequence: TGCGCCAGCGGAAGCCAGGGGAGCACTGAAGCTTTCTTT. Amino acids: CASGSQGSTEAFF.

This chain uses TRBV7-9 with TRBJ1-2, with D maybe TRBD1 (5 bases). This CDR3 is built from 12 residues. V lost 7 bases and J lost 6, with 12 bases in between. Germline-derived CDR1 and CDR2 are SEHNR and FQNEAQ (reference sequence). CDR3 nucleotide sequence: TGTGCCAGCACTAACCCCAGGGATGGCTACACCTTC. Translating gives CASTNPRDGYTF.

V is TRBV10-1 and J is TRBJ2-2, with no clear D. The CDR3 sequence is 13 residues long. The ends were cut back, 4 bases at V and 2 bases at J, with 5 bases in the middle. The V gene's germline CDR1 is WNHNN and CDR2 SYGVQD (reference sequence). CDR3: CASSVSNTGELFF. As DNA, the CDR3 is TGCGCCAGCAGTGTATCCAACACCGGGGAGCTGTTTTTT.

The chain has TRBV11-3 and TRBJ2-1; 9 bases agree with TRBD2. With V trimmed by 3 bases and J by 9 bases, 9 bases remained unmatched. Germline V lookup: CDR1 SGHNT, CDR2 YENEEA. The CDR3 has 15 residues. CDR3: CASSFGGGRAAEQFF. DNA for the CDR3: TGTGCCAGCAGCTTTGGGGGCGGGAGGGCCGCTGAGCAGTTCTTC.

This clone came up once. The rearrangement uses TRBV29-1 and TRBJ1-1, with D possibly matching TRBD1 (5 bases). In germline, CDR1 is SQVTM, CDR2 ANQGSEA. The CDR3 covers 14 residues. V was trimmed by 6 bases and J by 0 bases, leaving 14 bases between them. This CDR3 reads CSVHVKGMNTEAFF. The CDR3, as DNA: TGCAGCGTACACGTCAAGGGGATGAACACTGAAGCTTTCTTT.

This chain joins TRBV12-3 or TRBV12-4 and TRBJ1-5; D possibly corresponds to TRBD1 (5 bases). Trimming cost V 3 bases and J 7 bases, with 10 bases left between them. The length of the CDR3 is 13 residues. The CDR3 protein is CASSFRQGQPQHF. DNA of the CDR3: TGTGCCAGCAGTTTCCGGCAGGGACAGCCCCAGCATTTT.

J is TRBJ1-2 and V is TRBV11-2; 9 positions match TRBD1. Germline values: CDR1 SGHAT, CDR2 FQNNGV. Trimming at V came to 1 base and at J to 8 bases, leaving 8 bases not matched to a gene. The CDR3 is 15 residues long. The CDR3 is CASSLGGGQGQGYTF. CDR3 DNA sequence: TGTGCCAGCAGCTTAGGGGGGGGACAGGGACAAGGCTACACCTTC. The entire variable domain, with the rest obtained from reference TRBV11-2 and TRBJ1-2, is as follows: EAGVAQSPRYKIIEKRQSVAFWCNPISGHATLYWYQQILGQGPKLLIQFQNNGVVDDSQLPKDRFSAERLKGVDSTLKIQPAKLEDSAVYLCASSLGGGQGQGYTFGSGTRLTVV.

This chain links TRBV7-9 with TRBJ1-2, with D unresolved. The CDR3 runs to 14 residues. V shed 5 bases and J shed 3 bases, with 13 bases lying between them. The germline V gene has CDR1 SEHNR and CDR2 FQNEAQ (reference sequence). The CDR3 coding sequence is TGTGCCAGCAGCCGCCCCCCCGGGGACTATGGCTACACCTTC. As protein: CASSRPPGDYGYTF. Looking up the rest from reference TRBV7-9 and TRBJ1-2 gives the full variable domain: DTGVSQNPRHKITKRGQNVTFRCDPISEHNRLYWYRQTLGQGPEFLTYFQNEAQLEKSRLLSDRFSAERPKGSFSTLEIQRTEQGDSAMYLCASSRPPGDYGYTFGSGTRLTVV.

The chain couples TRBV10-2 to TRBJ2-3; 7 bases are a match to TRBD2. The germline V gene encodes CDR1 WSHSY and CDR2 SAAADI. The V gene end was trimmed by 8 bases and the J gene end by 0 bases; junction bases not matched to a gene: 23. The CDR3 sequence is 20 residues long. CDR3 nucleotides: TGCGCCAGCGGCGGAATCGGGACGGGTTCTAGCGGCTCTAGCACAGATACGCAGTATTTT. It codes for CASGGIGTGSSGSSTDTQYF.

This clone was recorded only once. The same CDR3 arises from other DNA sequences in this sample as well. The chain joins TRBV5-1 to TRBJ2-5; D is ambiguous. The CDR3 contains 13 residues. Trimming took 0 bases from V and 5 from J, leaving 8 bases between them. Germline-derived CDR1 and CDR2 are SGHRS and YFSETQ. The CDR3 region has the DNA TGCGCCAGCAGCTTGGGTCCCCGGGAGACCCAGTACTTC. Translated, it gives CASSLGPRETQYF.

This clone showed up just a few times. V and J are TRBV5-1 and TRBJ1-1; TRBD1 might be the D (5 bases). Between the trimmed V and J ends, which lost 1 base and 1 base, there was a span of 8 bases. The CDR3 has 14 residues. The germline gives CDR1 SGHRS, CDR2 YFSETQ. CDR3 in DNA: TGCGCCAGCAGCTTGTGGGGCAAGAACACTGAAGCTTTCTTT. It is translated as CASSLWGKNTEAFF.

J is TRBJ1-5 and V is TRBV10-2, with 10 positions matching TRBD1. With V trimmed by 6 bases and J by 0 bases, 2 bases remained unmatched. The CDR3 has 15 amino acids. CDR1 and CDR2 from the germline V gene are WSHSY and SAAADI. CDR3 sequence (DNA): TGCGCCAGCAGCGGGGACAGGGGTAGCAATCAGCCCCAGCATTTT. This encodes CASSGDRGSNQPQHF.

The chain employs TRBV9 and TRBJ2-3; the D gene is possibly TRBD2 (6 bases). Germline assignment: CDR1 SGDLS and CDR2 YYNGEE. V lost 3 bases to trimming and J lost 3 bases, with 14 bases between them. This CDR3 contains 15 residues. CDR3 DNA: TGTGCCAGCAGCGAGGGCGGGCGGGGAACAGATACGCAGTATTTT. Amino acid sequence: CASSEGGRGTDTQYF.

CDR3 region: CASSQDLGGQPPLHF. The CDR3 coding sequence is TGCGCCAGCAGCCAAGATCTAGGCGGGCAGCCACCCCTCCACTTT. V gene TRBV4-3 combines with J gene TRBJ1-6; D is undetermined. The CDR3 covers 15 residues. CDR1 and CDR2 from the germline V gene are LGHNA and YSLEER. Trimming shortened V by 0 bases and J by 11 bases, and 14 bases separated the two germline ends.

The CDR3: CASSESSGVGNTIYF. As DNA, the CDR3 is TGCGCCAGCAGTGAGTCGTCCGGGGTCGGAAACACCATATATTTT. The chain combines TRBV10-1 with TRBJ1-3; no clear D. Germline V gene data show CDR1 as WNHNN and CDR2 as SYGVQD (reference sequence). This CDR3 spans 15 amino acids. V was pared by 0 bases and J by 4 bases, with 10 bases between.

Of note for this clone: The same CDR3 can be traced to other DNA sequences in this sample. The chain recombines TRBV3-1 (or the pseudogene TRBV3-2) with TRBJ1-5; D gene ambiguous. The CDR3 loop spans 14 amino acids. V lost 3 bases and J lost 0, with 6 bases in between. Germline V gene sequence: CDR1 LGHDT, CDR2 YNNKEL (reference sequence). CDR3 coding DNA: TGTGCCAGCAGCCAGGGAGATAGCAATCAGCCCCAGCATTTT. Translation gives CASSQGDSNQPQHF.

The chain joins TRBV9 to TRBJ2-7; 8 bases line up with TRBD2. V gave up 3 bases and J gave up 6 bases; unmatched junction bases: 5. CDR1 SGDLS and CDR2 YYNGEE come from the germline V gene. The CDR3 has 13 amino acids. This chain's CDR3 is CASSDGTRSEQYF. DNA for the CDR3: TGTGCCAGCAGCGACGGGACTAGATCCGAGCAGTACTTC.

The V gene is TRBV5-6, the J gene TRBJ1-3; D uncertain. The CDR3 is 16 residues long. The V gene's germline CDR1 is SGHDT and CDR2 YYEEEE. The V and J ends lost 4 bases and 0 bases respectively, with 14 bases between them. In DNA form, the CDR3 reads TGTGCCAGCAGCCGGTTACAGTTAGGCTCTGGAAACACCATATATTTT. Residues: CASSRLQLGSGNTIYF.

This sequence joins TRBV2 and TRBJ2-3; 11 positions match TRBD2. Germline assignment: CDR1 SNHLY and CDR2 FYNNEI. V shed 7 bases, J shed 8 bases, and the junction held 8 bases outside the gene matches. The CDR3 length is 14 residues. The CDR3 protein is CASTALAGAGTQYF. The CDR3 DNA sequence: TGTGCCAGCACGGCACTAGCGGGGGCCGGTACGCAGTATTTT.

This chain uses TRBV11-3 with TRBJ2-7, with 7 bases identical to TRBD2. There are 12 residues in the CDR3. With V trimmed by 4 bases and J by 5 bases, 2 bases remained unmatched. Germline CDR1 and CDR2: SGHNT and YENEEA. The CDR3 nucleotides read TGTGCCAGCAGCTCGCTAGCGGACGAGCAGTACTTC. As protein: CASSSLADEQYF.

V and J are TRBV5-1 and TRBJ2-5; 10 nucleotides agree with TRBD1. The V gene's germline CDR1 is SGHRS and CDR2 YFSETQ. The CDR3 has 16 amino acids. Trimming at V came to 0 bases and at J to 5 bases, leaving 7 bases not matched to a gene. Written as DNA, the CDR3 is TGCGCCAGCAGCTTGGCCGGGACAGGGGCCCGGGAGACCCAGTACTTC. Translated: CASSLAGTGARETQYF.

V and J are TRBV5-4 and TRBJ1-2; D not resolved. CDR1 SGHNT and CDR2 YYREEE come from the germline V gene (reference sequence). This CDR3 has 13 amino acids. Trimming shortened V by 0 bases and J by 3 bases, and 6 bases separated the two germline ends. The CDR3 sequence: CASSLGQDYGYTF. In nucleotides, the CDR3 is TGTGCCAGCAGCTTGGGGCAGGACTATGGCTACACCTTC. Based on the CDR3 plus reference TRBV5-4 and TRBJ1-2, the full variable domain is ETGVTQSPTHLIKTRGQQVTLRCSSQSGHNTVSWYQQALGQGPQFIFQYYREEENGRGNFPPRFSGLQFPNYSSELNVNALELDDSALYLCASSLGQDYGYTFGSGTRLTVV.